This TCR beta chain came from a study of Ad26.COV2.S vaccination and SARS-CoV-2 variants. Profiling relied on immunoSEQ multiplex PCR, and the TCRdb table lists in-frame clones only, not all of them. The sample comprises some 520,000 clones, around 88% of which are singletons, and roughly 12% rests with the top ten. Treatment reported: 15 to 20 received Ad26.COV2.S at low or high dose, single or two shots; about 5 received placebo; per-sample allocation not given. The investigators took samples on day 63 after the first vaccine or placebo injection. The sequence was obtained from a person between 18 and 59 years old who received the Ad26.COV2.S COVID-19 vaccine or a placebo. This specimen consisted of peripheral blood, obtained in a trial of Ad26.COV2.S vaccine versus placebo.

DNA of the CDR3: TGCGCCAGCAGTCCTGCCCGGGGACAGGGGAAAGAGACCCAGTACTTC. This codes for CASSPARGQGKETQYF. The chain couples TRBV23-1 to TRBJ2-5, with 10 nucleotides matching TRBD1. TRBV23-1 is an open reading frame, and its role is uncertain. The V segment lost 4 bases and the J segment 3 bases; nucleotides outside the gene matches: 8. The CDR3 is 16 residues long.